These 30 T cell receptor beta chains came from one sample sequenced in a study of blood T cell repertoires in COVID-19. Profiling relied on immunoSEQ multiplex PCR, and the TCRdb table lists in-frame clones only, not all of them. The sample lists about 200,000 clones, about nine tenths seen once, with around 2.4% in the top ten. Specimen: PBMCs or T cells enriched from blood (not recorded which). These receptors were obtained from a woman aged 30 to 39 who had recovered from COVID-19.

V and J are TRBV21-1 and TRBJ2-3; the table's D call of TRBD2 was not tested on the DNA. TRBV21-1 is classified as a pseudogene. The CDR3 is made up of 21 amino acids. The CDR3 nucleotides read TGTGCCAGCAGCAATCTTACGGGGGGGGTCTCCACCTACACTAGCACAGATACGCAGTATTTT. Its protein is CASSNLTGGVSTYTSTDTQYF.

V is TRBV6-4 and J is TRBJ1-6; tentative D call: TRBD1 (5 bases). This CDR3 spans 18 amino acids. V lost 1 base, J lost 8 bases, and 21 bases lay in between. Germline-derived CDR1 and CDR2 are MRHNA and SNTAGT. The CDR3 DNA sequence: TGTGCCAGCAGTGACTGGAGGGACTGCAGGCCAAGGGATTCACCCCTCCACTTT. Translating gives CASSDWRDCRPRDSPLHF.

The chain links TRBV4-2 to TRBJ2-2; 16 bases agree with TRBD2. The germline V gene has CDR1 LGHNA and CDR2 YNFKEQ. The V segment lost 0 bases and the J segment 6 bases; nucleotides outside the gene matches: 16. CDR3 length equals 22 residues. DNA for the CDR3: TGTGCCAGCAGCCAAGACCATAAACCGGGACTAGCGGGAGGGCTAGCAGCCGGGGAGCTGTTTTTT. This gives the protein CASSQDHKPGLAGGLAAGELFF.

A few counts support this clone. The V call is TRBV11-2, the J call TRBJ1-6, with D uncertain. The CDR3 has 11 amino acids. Trimming removed 5 bases from V and 8 bases from J, with 4 bases in between. Per germline, CDR1 SGHAT and CDR2 FQNNGV. In DNA form, the CDR3 reads TGTGCCAGCAGCGACTATTCACCCCTCCACTTT. Translating it yields CASSDYSPLHF.

The V gene is TRBV9, the J gene TRBJ1-2, with D hard to call. Germline assignment: CDR1 SGDLS and CDR2 YYNGEE. With 4 bases removed from V and 4 bases from J, the gap between germline ends came to 8 bases. The CDR3 sequence is 12 residues long. The DNA of the CDR3 is TGTGCCAGCAGCCCCGCGGGCTATGGCTACACCTTC. Translated, it gives CASSPAGYGYTF.

CDR3 nucleotides: TGTGCCACCAGTGGCGGGACAGGGGACACTGAAGCTTTCTTT. It translates to CATSGGTGDTEAFF. The chain employs TRBV24-1 and TRBJ1-1, with TRBD1 matching 10 bases. Germline V lookup: CDR1 KGHDR, CDR2 SFDVKD. Trimming removed 5 bases from V and 3 bases from J; junction bases left unmatched: 2. This CDR3 spans 14 amino acids.

The genes are TRBV25-1 and TRBJ2-1; 15 bases fit TRBD2. Germline CDR1 MGHDK, CDR2 SYGVNS. This CDR3 has 16 amino acids. V trimming: 4 bases; J trimming: 7 bases; junction bases outside the gene matches: 5. The CDR3 nucleotides read TGTGCCAGCAGTGGATTCGGACTAGCGGGGGGGAATGAGCAGTTCTTC. Translated: CASSGFGLAGGNEQFF.

The CDR3 protein is CASSLVRYTEAFF. For the CDR3, the DNA is TGTGCCAGCAGTTTAGTCAGGTACACTGAAGCTTTCTTT. This sequence joins TRBV12-3 or TRBV12-4 and TRBJ1-1, with D uncertain. This CDR3 is 13 amino acids long. V dropped 1 base and J dropped 3 bases, with 6 bases sitting between them.

The chain couples TRBV5-6 to TRBJ2-5; 12 nucleotides match TRBD2. V shed 6 bases, J shed 2 bases, and the junction held 5 bases outside the gene matches. CDR3 length: 15 residues. Germline V CDR1 and CDR2: SGHDT, YYEEEE. CDR3 residues: CASTPGLAGQETQYF. The CDR3, as DNA: TGTGCCAGCACCCCCGGACTAGCGGGGCAAGAGACCCAGTACTTC.

The chain is built from TRBV6-5 and TRBJ1-5, with D maybe TRBD1 (6 bases). CDR1 MNHEY and CDR2 SVGAGI come from the germline V gene. This CDR3 contains 15 residues. With 6 bases removed from V and 1 base from J, the gap between germline ends came to 13 bases. The CDR3 is CASSRGQFSNQPQHF. In nucleotides, the CDR3 is TGTGCCAGCAGCCGCGGACAGTTCAGCAATCAGCCCCAGCATTTT.

The CDR3, as DNA: TGTGCCAGCAGCTGGACGGGACAAGACTACGAGCAGTACTTC. Protein: CASSWTGQDYEQYF. The rearrangement links TRBV7-2 to TRBJ2-7, with D perhaps TRBD1 (6 bases). The CDR3 consists of 14 residues. V was trimmed by 4 bases and J by 3 bases, leaving 13 bases between them. Germline V gives CDR1 SGHTA, CDR2 FQGNSA.

V usage is TRBV18 and J usage is TRBJ1-1, with D hard to call. Trimming took off 2 bases at V and 7 bases at J, with 11 bases between the two ends. The CDR3 has 13 residues. Germline V gene data show CDR1 as KGHSH and CDR2 as LQKENI. The chain's CDR3 is CASSPNPTVEAFF. DNA for the CDR3: TGTGCCAGCTCACCAAACCCCACTGTTGAAGCTTTCTTT.

This clone was seen only once. The chain couples TRBV6-7 to TRBJ1-4; weak D call: TRBD1 (5 bases). TRBV6-7 is marked as an open reading frame, function uncertain. Trimming took 0 bases from V and 6 from J, leaving 11 bases between them. The CDR3 loop spans 15 amino acids. The CDR3: CASSYSPREHEKLFF. CDR3 nucleotide sequence: TGTGCCAGCAGTTACTCCCCCAGGGAACATGAAAAACTGTTTTTT.

This chain uses TRBV19 with TRBJ2-7, with 9 nucleotides matching TRBD1. Germline assignment: CDR1 LNHDA and CDR2 SQIVND (reference sequence). The CDR3 has 15 amino acids. With V trimmed by 5 bases and J by 7 bases, 12 bases remained unmatched. Written as DNA, the CDR3 is TGTGCCAGTAGTGTAACTACAGGGGGCTCAGCTGAGCAGTACTTC. This translates into CASSVTTGGSAEQYF.

The V gene is TRBV19, the J gene TRBJ1-5; D is uncertain. This CDR3 has 13 amino acids. Per the germline V gene, CDR1 is LNHDA and CDR2 is SQIVND (reference sequence). V lost 4 bases to trimming and J lost 9 bases, with 13 bases between them. The CDR3 DNA follows: TGTGCCAGTAGTAACGCCTCCAATAGGCCCCAGCATTTT. It specifies CASSNASNRPQHF.

The chain joins TRBV5-5 to TRBJ2-5; the match to TRBD2 covers 10 bases. The germline CDR1 and CDR2 sequences are SGHKS and YYEKEE (reference sequence). The CDR3 extends over 16 amino acids. The ends lost 4 bases at V and 1 base at J; junction bases unmatched: 7. The DNA of the CDR3 is TGTGCCAGCAGCCACCTCCGGACTAGCGGCCAAGAGACCCAGTACTTC. It encodes CASSHLRTSGQETQYF.

This chain links TRBV7-2 with TRBJ1-1; no reliable D call. The germline V and J ends were trimmed by 2 bases and 10 bases, with 11 bases remaining between them. In germline, CDR1 is SGHTA, CDR2 FQGNSA. CDR3 size: 12 residues. CDR3 nucleotide sequence: TGTGCCAGCAGCTTAAGTGTCGGGTCAGCTTTCTTT. It is translated as CASSLSVGSAFF.

The chain carries TRBV7-2 and TRBJ2-1; D is perhaps TRBD2 (6 bases). There are 15 residues in the CDR3. Per germline, CDR1 SGHTA and CDR2 FQGNSA. Trimming stripped 2 bases from V and 3 bases from J, with 11 bases between. The CDR3 sequence is CASSLRELNYNEQFF. The CDR3 nucleotides are TGTGCCAGCAGCTTACGGGAGCTTAACTACAATGAGCAGTTCTTC.

This chain connects TRBV9 to TRBJ2-3; D might be TRBD1 (7 bases). Germline V gives CDR1 SGDLS, CDR2 YYNGEE. The CDR3 covers 15 residues. Trimming removed 7 bases from V and 6 bases from J, with 21 bases in between. Here the CDR3 DNA reads TGTGCCAGCTGTCGAGGGGGCGGGGTTTGGGATACGCAGTATTTT. This translates into CASCRGGGVWDTQYF.

This clone was observed a handful of times. V and J are TRBV7-2 and TRBJ1-1, with D possibly being TRBD1 (6 bases). Germline V gene data show CDR1 as SGHTA and CDR2 as FQGNSA. V was cut by 5 bases and J by 3 bases, with 13 bases left in between. There are 14 residues in the CDR3. The CDR3 is CASSQRGTYTEAFF. CDR3 sequence (DNA): TGTGCCAGCAGCCAAAGAGGGACATACACTGAAGCTTTCTTT.

V and J are TRBV24-1 and TRBJ2-3; the match to TRBD2 covers 7 bases. This CDR3 has 13 residues. Germline trimming cut 12 bases from V and 1 base from J; bases unmatched to any gene: 6. The V gene's germline CDR1 is KGHDR and CDR2 SFDVKD. Written as DNA, the CDR3 is TGTGCCGCGTCTAGCGGAGGCACAGATACGCAGTATTTT. This sequence encodes CAASSGGTDTQYF.

This chain links TRBV28 with TRBJ2-5; 8 nucleotides align to TRBD2. Germline CDR1 is MDHEN and CDR2 is SYDVKM. The J segment lost 2 bases and the V segment lost 3 bases, leaving 8 bases of the junction unmatched. The CDR3 has 16 residues. The CDR3 DNA sequence: TGTGCCAGCAGTTTTTCGGCGGGAGGAGGTCAAGAGACCCAGTACTTC. It encodes CASSFSAGGGQETQYF. The whole variable domain, filled in from reference TRBV28 and TRBJ2-5, reads DVKVTQSSRYLVKRTGEKVFLECVQDMDHENMFWYRQDPGLGLRLIYFSYDVKMKEKGDIPEGYSVSREKKERFSLILESASTNQTSMYLCASSFSAGGGQETQYFGPGTRLLVL.

The rearrangement uses TRBV18 and TRBJ2-1, with TRBD2 matching over 9 bases. The V gene end was trimmed by 6 bases and the J gene end by 2 bases; junction bases not matched to a gene: 8. There are 16 residues in the CDR3. Per germline, CDR1 KGHSH and CDR2 LQKENI. The CDR3 sequence: CASSPSLAGAYNEQFF. The DNA for the CDR3 is TGTGCCAGCTCGCCCTCTTTAGCGGGGGCCTACAATGAGCAGTTCTTC.

This chain links TRBV9 with TRBJ1-2; tentatively, D is TRBD1 (6 bases). Looked up from germline, CDR1 is SGDLS and CDR2 is YYNGEE. V was clipped by 0 bases and J by 4 bases, with 10 bases between them. The CDR3 covers 14 residues. The CDR3, as DNA: TGTGCCAGCAGCGTAGAGGACAGAGTCTATGGCTACACCTTC. It yields the protein CASSVEDRVYGYTF.

The chain links TRBV5-4 to TRBJ1-3; 7 nucleotides match TRBD1. Looked up from germline, CDR1 is SGHNT and CDR2 is YYREEE (reference sequence). J was trimmed by 0 bases and V by 2 bases; bases with no gene match: 5. CDR3 size: 16 residues. The CDR3 sequence is CASSFRDSDSGNTIYF. CDR3 nucleotides: TGTGCCAGCAGCTTCCGGGACAGCGACTCTGGAAACACCATATATTTT.

This chain connects TRBV5-4 to TRBJ2-5; D gene uncertain. The V end was cut by 4 bases, the J end by 4 bases, with 14 bases between. This CDR3 contains 14 residues. Germline loops: CDR1 SGHNT, CDR2 YYREEE (reference sequence). Written as DNA, the CDR3 is TGTGCCAGCAGCGCCATTAGCCTCCCAGAGACCCAGTACTTC. Its translation: CASSAISLPETQYF. Full variable domain (outside the CDR3, taken from reference TRBV5-4 and TRBJ2-5): ETGVTQSPTHLIKTRGQQVTLRCSSQSGHNTVSWYQQALGQGPQFIFQYYREEENGRGNFPPRFSGLQFPNYSSELNVNALELDDSALYLCASSAISLPETQYFGPGTRLLVL.

The chain combines TRBV27 with TRBJ1-2; D not certain. The germline V gene encodes CDR1 MNHEY and CDR2 SMNVEV (reference sequence). Trimming removed 1 base from V and 2 bases from J, with 11 bases in between. The CDR3 is 15 residues long. The CDR3 region has the DNA TGTGCCAGCAGTTTATATAGGGCGGGGAACTATGGCTACACCTTC. This encodes CASSLYRAGNYGYTF.

The chain joins TRBV7-2 to TRBJ2-5, with 13 nucleotides matching TRBD2. This CDR3 is 17 amino acids long. V lost 6 bases to trimming and J lost 4 bases; unmatched junction nucleotides: 11. Looked up from germline, CDR1 is SGHTA and CDR2 is FQGNSA. The CDR3 here is CASRTTGTSGILETQYF. In DNA, the CDR3 is TGTGCCAGCAGGACAACCGGGACTAGCGGGATCCTAGAGACCCAGTACTTC. The full variable domain, completed using reference TRBV7-2 and TRBJ2-5, is GAGVSQSPSNKVTEKGKDVELRCDPISGHTALYWYRQSLGQGLEFLIYFQGNSAPDKSGLPSDRFSAERTGGSVSTLTIQRTQQEDSAVYLCASRTTGTSGILETQYFGPGTRLLVL.

The chain carries TRBV19 and TRBJ2-2, with 9 bases identical to TRBD1. V shed 5 bases, J shed 7 bases, and the junction held 17 bases outside the gene matches. Germline assignment: CDR1 LNHDA and CDR2 SQIVND (reference sequence). The CDR3 sequence is 18 residues long. The CDR3 protein is CASSPTTGTGSGFGELFF. As DNA, the CDR3 is TGTGCCAGTAGTCCGACCACCGGGACAGGGAGTGGATTCGGGGAGCTGTTTTTT.

The chain couples TRBV7-3 to TRBJ1-1, with 9 bases fitting TRBD1. This CDR3 is 17 amino acids long. The J segment lost 0 bases and the V segment lost 3 bases, leaving 8 bases of the junction unmatched. CDR1 and CDR2 from the germline V gene are SGHTA and FQGTGA. CDR3 in DNA: TGTGCCAGCAGCTTCGAGGACAGGGGACTCATGAACACTGAAGCTTTCTTT. As protein: CASSFEDRGLMNTEAFF.